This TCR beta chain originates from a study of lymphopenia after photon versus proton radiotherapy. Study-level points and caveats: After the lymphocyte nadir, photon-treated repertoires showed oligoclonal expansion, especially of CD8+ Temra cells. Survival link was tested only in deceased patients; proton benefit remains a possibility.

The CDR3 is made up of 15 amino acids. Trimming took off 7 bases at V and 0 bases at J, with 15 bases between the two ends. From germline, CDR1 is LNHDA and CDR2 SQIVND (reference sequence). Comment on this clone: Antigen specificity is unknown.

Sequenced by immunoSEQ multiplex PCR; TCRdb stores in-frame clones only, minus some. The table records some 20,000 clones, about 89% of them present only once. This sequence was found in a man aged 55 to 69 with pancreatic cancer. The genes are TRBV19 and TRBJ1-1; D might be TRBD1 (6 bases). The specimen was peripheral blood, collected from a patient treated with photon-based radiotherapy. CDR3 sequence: CASKKAGAMNTEAFF. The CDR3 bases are TGTGCCAGTAAGAAGGCAGGGGCTATGAACACTGAAGCTTTCTTT.